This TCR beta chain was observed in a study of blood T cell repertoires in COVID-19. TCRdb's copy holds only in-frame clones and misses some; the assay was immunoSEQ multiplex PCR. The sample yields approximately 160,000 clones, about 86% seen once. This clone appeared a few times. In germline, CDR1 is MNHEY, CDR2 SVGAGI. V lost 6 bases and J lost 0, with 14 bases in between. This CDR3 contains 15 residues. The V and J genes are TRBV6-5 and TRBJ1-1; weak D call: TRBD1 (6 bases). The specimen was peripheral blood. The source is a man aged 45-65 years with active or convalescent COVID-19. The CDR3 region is CASSPAGTLNTEAFF. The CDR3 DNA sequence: TGTGCCAGCAGCCCCGCCGGGACACTGAACACTGAAGCTTTCTTT.